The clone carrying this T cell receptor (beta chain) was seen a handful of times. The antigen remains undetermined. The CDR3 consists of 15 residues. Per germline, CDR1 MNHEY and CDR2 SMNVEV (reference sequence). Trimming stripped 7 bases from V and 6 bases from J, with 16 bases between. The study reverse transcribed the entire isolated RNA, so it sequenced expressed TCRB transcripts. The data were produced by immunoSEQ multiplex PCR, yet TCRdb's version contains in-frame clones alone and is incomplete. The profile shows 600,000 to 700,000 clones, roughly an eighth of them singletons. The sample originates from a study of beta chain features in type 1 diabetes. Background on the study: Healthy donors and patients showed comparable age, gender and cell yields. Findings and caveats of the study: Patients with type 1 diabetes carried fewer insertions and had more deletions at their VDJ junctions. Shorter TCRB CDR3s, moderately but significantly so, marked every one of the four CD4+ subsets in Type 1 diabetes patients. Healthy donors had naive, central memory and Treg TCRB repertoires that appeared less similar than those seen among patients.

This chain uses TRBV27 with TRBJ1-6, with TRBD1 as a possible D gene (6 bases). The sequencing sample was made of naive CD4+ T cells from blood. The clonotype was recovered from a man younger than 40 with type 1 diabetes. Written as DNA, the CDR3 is TGTGCCAGCAAAAGGGGGTGGGCATTTAATTCACCCCTCCACTTT. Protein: CASKRGWAFNSPLHF.